This TCR beta chain comes out of a study of blood T cell repertoires in COVID-19. Profiling relied on immunoSEQ multiplex PCR, and the TCRdb table lists in-frame clones only, not all of them. The data hold around 47,000 clones, with over 75% observed a single time. V was clipped by 2 bases and J by 6 bases, with 14 bases between them. The CDR3 runs 15 residues. Germline CDR1 is MNHEY and CDR2 is SVGAGI. The sample was peripheral blood. The V gene is TRBV6-5, the J gene TRBJ2-1; D is possibly TRBD2 (6 bases). The clonotype was recovered from a man in his 70s with active COVID-19. The CDR3, as DNA: TGTGCCAGCAGTTACCGACTAGATTCGGGCAATGAGCAGTTCTTC. Translated, it gives CASSYRLDSGNEQFF.